A selection of T cell receptor beta chains follows, all from one sample in a study of shared clonotypes between healthy human individuals. Method: immunoSEQ multiplex PCR; TCRdb's copy keeps in-frame clones and lacks some. The sample has approximately 1.4 million clones, approximately 98% seen once; the top ten hold 0.4% to 0.55%. The sample taken for sequencing was naive CD4+ T cells sorted from blood. These receptors were taken from a man younger than 40 in good health. The CDR3 runs from the conserved cysteine through the conserved F or W. Fields, in order: V gene, CDR3 length, J gene, CDR3 protein.

v_call: TRBV10-3
cdr3_length: 13
j_call: TRBJ2-7
cdr3_aa: CAIRGASSYEQYF

v_call: TRBV29-1
cdr3_length: 13
j_call: TRBJ2-4
cdr3_aa: CSVELGAKNIQYF

v_call: TRBV18
cdr3_length: 13
j_call: TRBJ1-4
cdr3_aa: CASSPKGWEKLFF

v_call: TRBV15
cdr3_length: 12
j_call: TRBJ1-5
cdr3_aa: CATSRDNQPQHF

v_call: TRBV28
cdr3_length: 16
j_call: TRBJ1-5
cdr3_aa: CASKAGGVVSNQPQHF

v_call: TRBV11-1
cdr3_length: 13
j_call: TRBJ1-2
cdr3_aa: CASSLSPLDGYTF

v_call: TRBV13
cdr3_length: 17
j_call: TRBJ2-7
cdr3_aa: CASSQAILAGDSYEQYF

v_call: TRBV6-4
cdr3_length: 15
j_call: TRBJ2-6
cdr3_aa: CASSPASSGANVLTF

v_call: TRBV9
cdr3_length: 14
j_call: TRBJ2-2
cdr3_aa: CASSVQRATGELFF

v_call: TRBV6-1
cdr3_length: 15
j_call: TRBJ1-4
cdr3_aa: CASTRRGRGSEKLFF

v_call: TRBV27
cdr3_length: 13
j_call: TRBJ2-7
cdr3_aa: CASSLALAGEQYF

v_call: TRBV18
cdr3_length: 13
j_call: TRBJ2-7
cdr3_aa: CASSQAPNYEQYF

v_call: TRBV10-1
cdr3_length: 13
j_call: TRBJ2-7
cdr3_aa: CASSEGQGYEQYF

v_call: TRBV18
cdr3_length: 19
j_call: TRBJ1-1
cdr3_aa: CASSPLRTGGLQLNTEAFF

v_call: TRBV7-8
cdr3_length: 16
j_call: TRBJ2-7
cdr3_aa: CASSRGGLAGGREQYF

v_call: TRBV30
cdr3_length: 15
j_call: TRBJ1-1
cdr3_aa: CACGLVRNGNTEAFF

v_call: TRBV5-1
cdr3_length: 18
j_call: TRBJ2-1
cdr3_aa: CASSLARDLPGRLNEQFF

v_call: TRBV18
cdr3_length: 17
j_call: TRBJ2-7
cdr3_aa: CASSPPLAGSGSYEQYF

v_call: TRBV5-6
cdr3_length: 16
j_call: TRBJ2-7
cdr3_aa: CASSLFRTSGVYEQYF

v_call: TRBV7-9
cdr3_length: 15
j_call: TRBJ2-2
cdr3_aa: CASSTGSENTGELFF

v_call: TRBV7-8
cdr3_length: 17
j_call: TRBJ2-5
cdr3_aa: CASKRGTGQGVVGTQYF

v_call: TRBV5-6
cdr3_length: 15
j_call: TRBJ1-4
cdr3_aa: CASSGRVVRGAKLFF

v_call: TRBV7-2
cdr3_length: 12
j_call: TRBJ1-2
cdr3_aa: CASSFASYGYTF

v_call: TRBV7-9
cdr3_length: 18
j_call: TRBJ2-7
cdr3_aa: CASSTTRPPGGGNYEQYF

v_call: TRBV11-1
cdr3_length: 15
j_call: TRBJ2-5
cdr3_aa: CASSSDSGRVETQYF